The following is a TCR beta chain sequence with its context. Antigen unknown. These data belong to a study of HIV-infected patients and healthy controls. Broader study findings: Healthy controls carried many MAIT alpha-chain CDR3s, while HIV+ repertoires had few.

No cell fractionation was done, so the repertoire covers all unsorted peripheral blood T cells. Approximately 500 ng RNA was reverse transcribed with alpha and beta constant-region primers. Each of the alpha and beta chains got its own library through chain-specific third strand synthesis with indices. MiXCR, run by TCRdb on the 5' RACE reads, gives a single entry per CDR3 protein. The sample comprises fewer than 4,500 distinct CDR3 sequences, about 8.2% of which are singletons, and around 30% rests with the top ten. Germline V gene sequence: CDR1 DFQATT, CDR2 SNEGSKA (reference sequence). This CDR3 spans 10 amino acids. The V end lost 7 bases, the J end lost 4 bases, and 6 bases lay between the germline ends.

This chain connects TRBV20-1 to TRBJ2-3; D uncertain. The clonotype comes from an adult with HIV infection. The source material was blood, sampled before antiretroviral therapy. CDR3 residues: CSGIADTQYF. For the CDR3, the DNA is TGCAGTGGGATCGCAGATACGCAGTATTTT.